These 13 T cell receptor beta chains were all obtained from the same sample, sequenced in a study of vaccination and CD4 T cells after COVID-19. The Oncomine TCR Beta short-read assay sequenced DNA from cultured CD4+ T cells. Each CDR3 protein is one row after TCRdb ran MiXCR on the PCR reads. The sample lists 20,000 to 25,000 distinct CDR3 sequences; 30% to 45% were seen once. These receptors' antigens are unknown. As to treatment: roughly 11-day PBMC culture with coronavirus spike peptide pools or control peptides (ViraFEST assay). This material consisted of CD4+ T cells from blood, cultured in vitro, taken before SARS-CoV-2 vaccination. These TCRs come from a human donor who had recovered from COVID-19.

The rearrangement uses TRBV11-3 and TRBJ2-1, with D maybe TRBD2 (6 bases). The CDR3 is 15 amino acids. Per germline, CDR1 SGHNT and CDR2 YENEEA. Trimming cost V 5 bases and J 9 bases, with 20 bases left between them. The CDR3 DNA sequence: TGTGCCAGCAGCCCCACCGGGATGCGGCGGGGTGAGCAGTTCTTC. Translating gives CASSPTGMRRGEQFF. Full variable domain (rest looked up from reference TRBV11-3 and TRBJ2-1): EAGVVQSPRYKIIEKKQPVAFWCNPISGHNTLYWYLQNLGQGPELLIRYENEEAVDDSQLPKDRFSAERLKGVDSTLKIQPAELGDSAVYLCASSPTGMRRGEQFFGPGTRLTVL.

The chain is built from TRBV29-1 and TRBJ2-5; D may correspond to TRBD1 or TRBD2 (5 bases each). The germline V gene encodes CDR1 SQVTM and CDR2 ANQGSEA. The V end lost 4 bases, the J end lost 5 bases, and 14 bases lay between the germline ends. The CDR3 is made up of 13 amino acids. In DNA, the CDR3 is TGCAGCGTTGCCGGGGCGGTCGGGGAGACCCAGTACTTC. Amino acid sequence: CSVAGAVGETQYF.

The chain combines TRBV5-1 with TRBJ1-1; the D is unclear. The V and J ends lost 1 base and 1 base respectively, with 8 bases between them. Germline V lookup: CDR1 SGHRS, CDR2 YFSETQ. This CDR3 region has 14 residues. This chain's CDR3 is CASSLRQSNTEAFF. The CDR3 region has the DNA TGCGCCAGCAGCTTGAGGCAGTCGAACACTGAAGCTTTCTTT. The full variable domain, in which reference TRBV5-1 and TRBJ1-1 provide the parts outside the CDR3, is KAGVTQTPRYLIKTRGQQVTLSCSPISGHRSVSWYQQTPGQGLQFLFEYFSETQRNKGNFPGRFSGRQFSNSRSEMNVSTLELGDSALYLCASSLRQSNTEAFFGQGTRLTVV.

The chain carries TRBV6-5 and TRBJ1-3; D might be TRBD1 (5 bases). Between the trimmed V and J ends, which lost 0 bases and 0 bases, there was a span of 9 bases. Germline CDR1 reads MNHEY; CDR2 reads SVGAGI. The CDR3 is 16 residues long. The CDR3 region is CASSYSWGSSGNTIYF. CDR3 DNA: TGTGCCAGCAGTTACTCGTGGGGCAGCTCTGGAAACACCATATATTTT.

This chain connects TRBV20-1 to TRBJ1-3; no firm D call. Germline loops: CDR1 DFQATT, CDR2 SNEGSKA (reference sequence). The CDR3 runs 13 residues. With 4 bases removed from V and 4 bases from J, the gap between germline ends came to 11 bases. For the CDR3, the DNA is TGCAGTGCTAAGAGTTTGGGGGGAAACACCATATATTTT. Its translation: CSAKSLGGNTIYF.

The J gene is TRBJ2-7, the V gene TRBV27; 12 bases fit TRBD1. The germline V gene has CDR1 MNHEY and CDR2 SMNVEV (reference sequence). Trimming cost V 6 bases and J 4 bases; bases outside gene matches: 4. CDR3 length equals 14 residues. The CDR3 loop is CASSPGQGAYEQYF. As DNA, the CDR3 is TGTGCCAGCAGCCCGGGACAGGGGGCATACGAGCAGTACTTC.

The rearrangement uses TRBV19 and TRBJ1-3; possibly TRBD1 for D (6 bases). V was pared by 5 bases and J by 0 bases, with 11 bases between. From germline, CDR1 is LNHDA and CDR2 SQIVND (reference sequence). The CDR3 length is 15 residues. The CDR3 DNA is TGTGCCAGTAGTGCGCACAGGGACTCTGGAAACACCATATATTTT. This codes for CASSAHRDSGNTIYF. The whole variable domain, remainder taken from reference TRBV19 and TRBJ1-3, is DGGITQSPKYLFRKEGQNVTLSCEQNLNHDAMYWYRQDPGQGLRLIYYSQIVNDFQKGDIAEGYSVSREKKESFPLTVTSAQKNPTAFYLCASSAHRDSGNTIYFGEGSWLTVV.

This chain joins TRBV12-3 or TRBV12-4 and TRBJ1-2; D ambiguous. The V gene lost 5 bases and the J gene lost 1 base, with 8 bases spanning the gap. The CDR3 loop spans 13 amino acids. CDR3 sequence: CASSGGGNYGYTF. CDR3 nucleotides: TGTGCCAGCAGTGGCGGAGGTAACTATGGCTACACCTTC.

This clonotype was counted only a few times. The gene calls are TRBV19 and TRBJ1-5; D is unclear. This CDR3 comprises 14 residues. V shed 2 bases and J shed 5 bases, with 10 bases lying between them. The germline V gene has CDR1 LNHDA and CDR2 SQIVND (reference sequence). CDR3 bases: TGTGCCAGTAGTATACCCGGAGGAGATCAGCCCCAGCATTTT. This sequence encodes CASSIPGGDQPQHF.

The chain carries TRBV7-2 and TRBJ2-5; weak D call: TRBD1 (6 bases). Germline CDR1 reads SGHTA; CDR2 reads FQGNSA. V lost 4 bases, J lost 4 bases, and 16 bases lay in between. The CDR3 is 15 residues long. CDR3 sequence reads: CASSSLGQGGETQYF. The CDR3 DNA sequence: TGTGCCAGCAGCTCCCTGGGACAAGGTGGAGAGACCCAGTACTTC.

The CDR3 here is CASSLATGVNYGYTF. For the CDR3, the DNA is TGTGCCAGCAGTTTAGCAACAGGGGTTAACTATGGCTACACCTTC. The chain couples TRBV12-3 or TRBV12-4 to TRBJ1-2; TRBD1 matches 7 bases. The CDR3 has 15 amino acids. J lost 1 base, V lost 0 bases, and 2 bases had no gene match.

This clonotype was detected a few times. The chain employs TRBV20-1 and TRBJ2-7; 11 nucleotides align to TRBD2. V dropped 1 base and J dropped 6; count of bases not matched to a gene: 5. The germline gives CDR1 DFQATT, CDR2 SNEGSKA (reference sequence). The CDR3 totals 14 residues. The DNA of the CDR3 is TGCAGTGCTAGAGGCACTAGCGGGAGACGCGAGCAGTACTTC. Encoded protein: CSARGTSGRREQYF.

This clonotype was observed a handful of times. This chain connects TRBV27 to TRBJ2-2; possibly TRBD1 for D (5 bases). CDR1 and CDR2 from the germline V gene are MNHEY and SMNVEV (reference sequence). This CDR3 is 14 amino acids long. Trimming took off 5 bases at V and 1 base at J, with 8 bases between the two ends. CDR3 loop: CASSTTVNTGELFF. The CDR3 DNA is TGTGCCAGCAGTACGACAGTGAACACCGGGGAGCTGTTTTTT.